The T cell receptor (beta chain) described here comes from a study of tumor-infiltrating lymphocytes in primary liver carcinoma. Both RNA and DNA were isolated together from around 20-30 mg of bulk tissue that had not been sorted. Germline CDR1 LGHNA, CDR2 YNFKEQ. The CDR3 is 13 residues long. Comment on this clonotype: A much larger clonotype is one base distant, so this may be a read error.

TCR beta cDNA was prepared out of approximately 500 ng total RNA by means of a constant-region primer. Libraries covering TCR beta were generated through three nested multiplex PCR rounds (using a slightly modified ARM-PCR). The opening two PCR rounds, 10 cycles each, paired TRBV1-TRBV30 forward primers with a C-beta reverse primer. TCRdb reprocessed the multiplex PCR reads via MiXCR and lists one record per CDR3 protein. The repertoire holds some 100,000 distinct CDR3 sequences, with around two thirds as singletons. This chain links TRBV4-2 with TRBJ1-1; D is ambiguous. This sequence was found in a woman aged 55-69 years with primary liver carcinoma and hepatitis B virus infection. Material for sequencing was liver tumor tissue from sampling region 2. Described subset: tumor region T2, inferior pole. This CDR3 reads CANSQFENTEAFF. As DNA, the CDR3 is TGTGCCAACAGCCAATTTGAGAACACTGAAGCTTTCTTT.